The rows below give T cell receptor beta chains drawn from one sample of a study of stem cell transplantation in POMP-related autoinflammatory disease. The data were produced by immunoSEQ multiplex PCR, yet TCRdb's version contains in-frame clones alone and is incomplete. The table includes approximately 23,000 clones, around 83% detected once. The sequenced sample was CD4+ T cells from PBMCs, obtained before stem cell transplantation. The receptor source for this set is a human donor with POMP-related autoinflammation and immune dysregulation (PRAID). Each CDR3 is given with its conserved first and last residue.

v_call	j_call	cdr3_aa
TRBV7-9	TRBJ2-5	CASSLGLHPQETQYF
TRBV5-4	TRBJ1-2	CASSFGTPAVDYGYTF
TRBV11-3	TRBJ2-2	CASSPRPLAGASTGELFF
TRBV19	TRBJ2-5	CASSKGRPQETQYF
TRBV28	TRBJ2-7	CASSFPGQPTYEQYF
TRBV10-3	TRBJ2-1	CAIGGSHEQFF
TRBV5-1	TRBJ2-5	CASSLSAGGQETQYF
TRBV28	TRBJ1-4	CASSALGWETNEKLFF
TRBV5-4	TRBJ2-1	CASSLGLAGGNEQFF
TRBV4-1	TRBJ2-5	CASSPLETQYF
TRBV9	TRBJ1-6	CASSGPAHNSPLHF
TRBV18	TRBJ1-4	CASSPIVAQGLGSTNEKLFF
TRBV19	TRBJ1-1	CASSYRGNTEAFF
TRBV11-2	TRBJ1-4	CASSLGTGASRVFF
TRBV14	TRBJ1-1	CATSPEGWEAFF
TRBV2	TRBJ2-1	CASIGEAYNEQFF
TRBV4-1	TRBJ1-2	CASSHWERGHYGYTF
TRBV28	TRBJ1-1	CASSLQGAVNTEAFF